This T cell receptor (beta chain) was identified during a study of T cells after yellow fever vaccination. Study-level background: Fractions containing few cells were prepared with SMART-Seq v4 Ultra Low Input. Whole-study findings and limits: The secondary T-cell response peaked on day 5, not day 15, but was weaker. Post-booster samples contained most primary-vaccination clones (approximately 96% CD4, about 90% CD8).

Comments on this clonotype: Its antigen remains unidentified.

TCRdb fed the 5' RACE reads into MiXCR, producing one record per CDR3 protein. The data show 55,000 to 70,000 distinct CDR3 sequences, with just over 6.5% seen just once and 30% to 45% held by the top ten. The clonotype comes from a man aged 18 to 29 who received the YFV17D yellow fever vaccine. Sequenced here: CD8+ T cells sorted from PBMCs, sampled approximately 40 days after the first yellow fever vaccination.

The CDR3 DNA is TGCAGTGCCCAAGAGGCCCTTGGGATCTACGAGCAGTACTTC. The encoded protein is CSAQEALGIYEQYF. The chain combines TRBV20-1 with TRBJ2-7; D call uncertain. The CDR3 spans 14 residues. Trimming took off 6 bases at V and 3 bases at J, with 18 bases between the two ends. Germline assignment: CDR1 DFQATT and CDR2 SNEGSKA (reference sequence).